A single sample is the source of the 3 T cell receptor beta chains below, sequenced in a study of molecular identifiers for immune sequencing clone quantification. TCRdb re-called the PCR reads with MiXCR, one entry per CDR3 protein. The sample holds more than 250,000 distinct CDR3 sequences, roughly a fifth seen once. The sequenced sample consisted of naive CD8+ T cells from blood, with Jurkat cell RNA spiked in. Subset noted: FACS-sorted CD8+CD4-CCR7+CD45RA+ naive T cells. The receptors here all came from a human donor in good health. Some libraries in this study had Jurkat cell RNA spiked in.

This clonotype was observed many times. This sequence joins TRBV4-3 and TRBJ2-5; TRBD1 might be the D (6 bases). The CDR3 consists of 14 residues. Germline V gene data show CDR1 as LGHNA and CDR2 as YSLEER. V was shortened by 3 bases and J by 5 bases, with 13 bases between the two germline ends. DNA for the CDR3: TGCGCCAGCAGCCACGCAACAGGGTACGAGACCCAGTACTTC. Its protein product is CASSHATGYETQYF.

This clonotype showed up many times. This chain links TRBV7-9 with TRBJ2-2, with a tentative D call TRBD1 (6 bases). The V and J ends lost 4 bases and 2 bases respectively, with 11 bases between them. CDR1 is SEHNR and CDR2 is FQNEAQ in the germline V gene (reference sequence). This CDR3 is built from 15 residues. DNA of the CDR3: TGTGCCAGCAGCTCTCGGACAGAAAACACCGGGGAGCTGTTTTTT. This sequence encodes CASSSRTENTGELFF.

This clonotype was picked up many times. The chain links TRBV7-2 to TRBJ2-3, with D perhaps matching TRBD2 (7 bases). In germline, CDR1 is SGHTA, CDR2 FQGNSA. This CDR3 has 15 amino acids. V dropped 7 bases and J dropped 2 bases, with 16 bases sitting between them. The CDR3 DNA reads as TGTGCCAGCAATCCATGGGCGGGGGCCACAGATACGCAGTATTTT. Amino acid sequence: CASNPWAGATDTQYF.